The TCR beta chain under discussion was sequenced for a study of blood T cells in healthy people across ages. A note on this clonotype: Its antigen is undetermined.

The study, taken as a whole, reports: Long-lived donors had more naive CD4+ cells and higher diversity than aged donors. Roughly linearly, TCR beta diversity per million T cells fell as age increased. Naive and antigen-experienced cells were not separated, limiting conclusive comparison.

Through a sample-barcoded 5' primer and a J-beta primer mix, a second PCR was run for roughly 7 to 11 cycles. Through a template-switch adaptor with 12 random nucleotides, each cDNA molecule received a tag. TCRdb re-analysed the 5' RACE reads in MiXCR, keeping a single row per CDR3 protein. The sample includes 600,000 or so distinct CDR3 sequences, around a fifth of them seen just once. Sequencing input: blood. The sequence was collected from a man in his 70s in good health.

DNA of the CDR3: TGCAGCGTTGCTCACAAGAACACTGAAGCTTTCTTT. Encoded protein: CSVAHKNTEAFF. This chain uses TRBV29-1 with TRBJ1-1; D uncertain. Germline V gene sequence: CDR1 SQVTM, CDR2 ANQGSEA. V dropped 4 bases and J dropped 1 base, with 7 bases sitting between them. The CDR3 has 12 amino acids.